This T cell receptor (beta chain) was sequenced in a study of tumor-infiltrating lymphocytes in glioblastoma multiforme. General study points: Clone frequencies may be distorted by unequal TCR transcripts per cell.

Multiple V-beta primers and a C-beta primer amplified TCRB from RNA. TCRdb fed the multiplex PCR reads into MiXCR, producing one record per CDR3 protein. The sample contains 25,000 to 40,000 distinct CDR3 sequences, roughly two thirds of which appear only once. Comments on this clonotype: Its antigen is undetermined. It may be a read error: a sequence one base away is much more abundant. As the CDR3 is not closed by the conserved phenylalanine or tryptophan, this likely results from a read error.

This receptor was identified in a male donor with glioblastoma. Sequencing input: brain tumor tissue.

CDR3 sequence reads: CADGTSGHTDTQYS. The DNA of the CDR3 is TGTGCCGATGGGACTAGCGGCCACACAGATACGCAGTATTCT. The genes are TRBV12-3 or TRBV12-4 and TRBJ2-3; 11 bases match TRBD2. V shed 11 bases, J shed 2 bases, and the junction held 6 bases outside the gene matches. The CDR3 consists of 14 residues.